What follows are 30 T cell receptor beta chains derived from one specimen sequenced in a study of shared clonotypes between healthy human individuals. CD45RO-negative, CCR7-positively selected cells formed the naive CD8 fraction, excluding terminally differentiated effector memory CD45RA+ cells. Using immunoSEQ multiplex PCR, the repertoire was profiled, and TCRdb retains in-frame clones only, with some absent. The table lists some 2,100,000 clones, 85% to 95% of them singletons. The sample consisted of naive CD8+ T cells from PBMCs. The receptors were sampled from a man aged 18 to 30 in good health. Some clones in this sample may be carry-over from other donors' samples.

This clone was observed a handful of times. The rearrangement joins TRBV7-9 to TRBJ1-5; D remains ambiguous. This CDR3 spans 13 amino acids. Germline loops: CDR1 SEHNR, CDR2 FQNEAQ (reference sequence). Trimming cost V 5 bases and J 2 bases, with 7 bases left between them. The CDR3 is CASSQPGNQPQHF. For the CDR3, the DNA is TGTGCCAGCAGCCAGCCGGGCAATCAGCCCCAGCATTTT.

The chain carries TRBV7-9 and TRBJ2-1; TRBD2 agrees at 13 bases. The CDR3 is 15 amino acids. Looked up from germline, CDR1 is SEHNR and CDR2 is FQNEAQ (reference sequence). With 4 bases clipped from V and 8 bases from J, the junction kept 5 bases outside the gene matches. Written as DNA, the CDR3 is TGTGCCAGCAGCTGGACTAGCGGGAGTAACGATGAGCAGTTCTTC. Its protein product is CASSWTSGSNDEQFF.

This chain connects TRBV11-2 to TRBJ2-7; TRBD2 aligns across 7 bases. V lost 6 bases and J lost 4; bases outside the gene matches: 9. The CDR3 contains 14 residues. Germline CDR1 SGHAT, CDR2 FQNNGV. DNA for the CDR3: TGTGCCAGCAGTTTGGCGGGAGTTGTGTACGAGCAGTACTTC. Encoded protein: CASSLAGVVYEQYF.

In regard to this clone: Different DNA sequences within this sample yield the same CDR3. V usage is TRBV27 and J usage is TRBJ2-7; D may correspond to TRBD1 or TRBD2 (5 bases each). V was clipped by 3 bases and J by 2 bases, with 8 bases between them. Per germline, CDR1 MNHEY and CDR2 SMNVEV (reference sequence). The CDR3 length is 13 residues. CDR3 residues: CASSFGATYEQYF. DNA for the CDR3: TGTGCCAGCAGTTTCGGGGCCACCTACGAGCAGTACTTC.

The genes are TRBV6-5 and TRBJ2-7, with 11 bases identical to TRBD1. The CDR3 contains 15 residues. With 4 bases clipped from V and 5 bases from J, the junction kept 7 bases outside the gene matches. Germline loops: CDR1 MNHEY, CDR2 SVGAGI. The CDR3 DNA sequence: TGTGCCAGCAGTTCCGACCGGACAGGGGGCGACGAGCAGTACTTC. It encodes CASSSDRTGGDEQYF.

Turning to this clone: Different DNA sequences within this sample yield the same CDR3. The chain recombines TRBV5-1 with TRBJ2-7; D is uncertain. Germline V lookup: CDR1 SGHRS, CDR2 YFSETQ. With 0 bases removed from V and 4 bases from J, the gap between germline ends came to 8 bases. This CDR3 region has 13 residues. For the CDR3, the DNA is TGCGCCAGCAGCTTGGCCATCTCTTACGAGCAGTACTTC. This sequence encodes CASSLAISYEQYF.

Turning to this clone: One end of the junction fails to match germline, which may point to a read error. DNA of the CDR3: TGCGCCAGCGGCCAAGAGGGGACTCTACAAGAGACCCAGTACTTC. Encoded protein: CASGQEGTLQETQYF. The genes are TRBV4-1 and TRBJ2-5, with TRBD2 as a possible D gene (6 bases). The germline CDR1 and CDR2 sequences are MGHRA and YSYEKL. The CDR3 totals 15 residues.

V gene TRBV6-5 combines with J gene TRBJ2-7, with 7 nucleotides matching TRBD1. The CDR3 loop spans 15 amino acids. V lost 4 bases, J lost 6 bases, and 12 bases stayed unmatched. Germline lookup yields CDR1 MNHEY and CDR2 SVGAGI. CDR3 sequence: CASSLNWDSGLEQYF. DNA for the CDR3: TGTGCCAGCAGTTTGAATTGGGACAGTGGTCTCGAGCAGTACTTC.

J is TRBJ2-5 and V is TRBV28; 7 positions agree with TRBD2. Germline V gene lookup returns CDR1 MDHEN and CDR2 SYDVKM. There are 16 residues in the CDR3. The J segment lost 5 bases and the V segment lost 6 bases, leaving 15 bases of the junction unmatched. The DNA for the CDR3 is TGTGCCAGCAGCCTGGCGGGAGAACCGTACGCGGAGACCCAGTACTTC. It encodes CASSLAGEPYAETQYF.

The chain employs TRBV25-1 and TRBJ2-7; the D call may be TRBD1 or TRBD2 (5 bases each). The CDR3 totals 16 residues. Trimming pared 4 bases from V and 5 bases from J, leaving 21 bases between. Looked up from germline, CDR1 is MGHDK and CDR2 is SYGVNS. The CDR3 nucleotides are TGTGCCAGCAGTGGCGTAGCCGGGACGGCTTACGACGAGCAGTACTTC. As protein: CASSGVAGTAYDEQYF.

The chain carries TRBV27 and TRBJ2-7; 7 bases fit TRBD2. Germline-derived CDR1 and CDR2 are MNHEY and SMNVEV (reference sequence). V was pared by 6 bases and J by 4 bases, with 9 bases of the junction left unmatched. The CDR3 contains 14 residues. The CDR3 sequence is CASRRLADRYEQYF. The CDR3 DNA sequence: TGTGCCAGCAGAAGACTAGCAGATCGATACGAGCAGTACTTC.

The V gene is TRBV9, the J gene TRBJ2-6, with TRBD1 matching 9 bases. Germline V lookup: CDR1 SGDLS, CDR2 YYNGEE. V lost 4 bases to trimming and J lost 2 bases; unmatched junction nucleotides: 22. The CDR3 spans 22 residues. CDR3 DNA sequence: TGTGCCAGCAGCTCCACTTATCGACAGGGGGTTAAGCTTTCCACTGGGGCCAACGTCCTGACTTTC. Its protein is CASSSTYRQGVKLSTGANVLTF. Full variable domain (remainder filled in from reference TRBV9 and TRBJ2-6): DSGVTQTPKHLITATGQRVTLRCSPRSGDLSVYWYQQSLDQGLQFLIQYYNGEERAKGNILERFSAQQFPDLHSELNLSSLELGDSALYFCASSSTYRQGVKLSTGANVLTFGAGSRLTVL.

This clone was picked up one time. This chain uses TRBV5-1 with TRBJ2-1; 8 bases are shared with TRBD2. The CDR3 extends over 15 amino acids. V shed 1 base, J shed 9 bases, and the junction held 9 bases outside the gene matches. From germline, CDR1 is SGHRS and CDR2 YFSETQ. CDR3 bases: TGCGCCAGCAGCTTGACTAGCGGTACCCCCAGTGAGCAGTTCTTC. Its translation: CASSLTSGTPSEQFF.

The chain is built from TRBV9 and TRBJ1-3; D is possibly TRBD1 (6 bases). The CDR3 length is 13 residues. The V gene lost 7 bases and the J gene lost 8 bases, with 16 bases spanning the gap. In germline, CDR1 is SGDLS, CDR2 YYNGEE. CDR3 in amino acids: CASAGHRRDTIYF. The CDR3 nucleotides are TGTGCCAGCGCGGGACATCGGCGGGACACCATATATTTT.

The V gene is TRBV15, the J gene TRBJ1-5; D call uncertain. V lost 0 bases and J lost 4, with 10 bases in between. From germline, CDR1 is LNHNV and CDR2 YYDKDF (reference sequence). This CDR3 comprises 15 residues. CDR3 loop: CATSRDYQKNQPQHF. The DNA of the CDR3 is TGTGCCACCAGCAGAGATTACCAAAAAAATCAGCCCCAGCATTTT. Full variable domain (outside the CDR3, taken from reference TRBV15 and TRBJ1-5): DAMVIQNPRYQVTQFGKPVTLSCSQTLNHNVMYWYQQKSSQAPKLLFHYYDKDFNNEADTPDNFQSRRPNTSFCFLDIRSPGLGDTAMYLCATSRDYQKNQPQHFGDGTRLSIL.

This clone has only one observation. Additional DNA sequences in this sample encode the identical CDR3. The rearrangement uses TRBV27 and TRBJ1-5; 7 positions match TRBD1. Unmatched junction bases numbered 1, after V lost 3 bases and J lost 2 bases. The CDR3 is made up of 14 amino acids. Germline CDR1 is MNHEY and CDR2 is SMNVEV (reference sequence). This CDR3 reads CASSFGTGNQPQHF. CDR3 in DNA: TGTGCCAGCAGTTTTGGGACAGGCAATCAGCCCCAGCATTTT.

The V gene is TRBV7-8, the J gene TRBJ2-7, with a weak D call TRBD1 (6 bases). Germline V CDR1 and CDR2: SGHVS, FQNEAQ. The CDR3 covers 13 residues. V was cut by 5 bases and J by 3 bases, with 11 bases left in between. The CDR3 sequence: CASSLRDNYEQYF. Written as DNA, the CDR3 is TGTGCCAGCAGCCTAAGGGACAACTACGAGCAGTACTTC.

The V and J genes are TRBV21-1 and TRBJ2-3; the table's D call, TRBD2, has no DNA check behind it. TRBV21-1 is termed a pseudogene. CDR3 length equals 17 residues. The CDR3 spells CARLSGTSGNSTDTQYF. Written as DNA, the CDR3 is TGTGCCAGATTATCCGGGACTAGCGGAAACAGCACAGATACGCAGTATTTT.

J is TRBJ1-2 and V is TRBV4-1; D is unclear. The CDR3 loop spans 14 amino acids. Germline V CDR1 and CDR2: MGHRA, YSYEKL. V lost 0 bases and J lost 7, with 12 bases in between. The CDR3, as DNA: TGCGCCAGCAGCCAAGAGGATGGGGTAGGTGGCTACACCTTC. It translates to CASSQEDGVGGYTF.

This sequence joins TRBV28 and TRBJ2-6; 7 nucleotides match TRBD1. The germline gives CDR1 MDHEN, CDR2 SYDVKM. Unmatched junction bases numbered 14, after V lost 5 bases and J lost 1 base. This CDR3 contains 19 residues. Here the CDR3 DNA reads TGTGCCAGCAGTCCTCTCGACAGGGACAACGGGTCTGGGGCCAACGTCCTGACTTTC. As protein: CASSPLDRDNGSGANVLTF.

CDR3 DNA: TGCAGCGTTCTTTTGTTAAACACTGAAGCTTTCTTT. The encoded protein is CSVLLLNTEAFF. J is TRBJ1-1 and V is TRBV29-1; D is uncertain. This CDR3 spans 12 amino acids. Germline V gene sequence: CDR1 SQVTM, CDR2 ANQGSEA. V was cut by 5 bases and J by 2 bases, with 9 bases left in between.

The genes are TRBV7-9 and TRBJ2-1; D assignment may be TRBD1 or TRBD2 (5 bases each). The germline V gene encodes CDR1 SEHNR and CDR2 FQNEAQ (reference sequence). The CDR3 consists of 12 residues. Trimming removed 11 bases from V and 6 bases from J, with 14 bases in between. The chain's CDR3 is CAYISGGNEQFF. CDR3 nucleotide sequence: TGTGCCTACATTAGTGGGGGCAATGAGCAGTTCTTC.

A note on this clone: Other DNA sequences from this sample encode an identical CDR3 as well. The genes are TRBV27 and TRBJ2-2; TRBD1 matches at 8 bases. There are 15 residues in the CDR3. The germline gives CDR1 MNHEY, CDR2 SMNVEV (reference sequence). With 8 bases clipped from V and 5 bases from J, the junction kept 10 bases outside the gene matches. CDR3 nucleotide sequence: TGTGCCAGCTCACCCGGGACAGGAAGAACCGGGGAGCTGTTTTTT. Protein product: CASSPGTGRTGELFF.

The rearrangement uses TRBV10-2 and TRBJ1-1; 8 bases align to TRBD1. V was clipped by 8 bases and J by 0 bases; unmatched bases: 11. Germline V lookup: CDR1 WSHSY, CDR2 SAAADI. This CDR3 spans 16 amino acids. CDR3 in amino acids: CASVPGGAALNTEAFF. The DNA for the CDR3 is TGCGCCAGCGTTCCAGGGGGCGCGGCCTTGAACACTGAAGCTTTCTTT.

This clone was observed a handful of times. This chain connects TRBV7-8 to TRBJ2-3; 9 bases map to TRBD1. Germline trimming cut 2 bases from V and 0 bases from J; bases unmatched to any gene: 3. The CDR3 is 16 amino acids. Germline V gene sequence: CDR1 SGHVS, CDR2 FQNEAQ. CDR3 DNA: TGTGCCAGCAGCTTAAACAGGGGGCAGAGCACAGATACGCAGTATTTT. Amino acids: CASSLNRGQSTDTQYF.

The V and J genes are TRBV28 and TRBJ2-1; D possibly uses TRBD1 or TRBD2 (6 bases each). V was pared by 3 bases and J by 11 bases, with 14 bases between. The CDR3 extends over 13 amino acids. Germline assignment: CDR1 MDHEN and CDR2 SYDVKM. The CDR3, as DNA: TGTGCCAGCAGTTTCGGGGGCCGTCTGCAGCAGTTCTTC. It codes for CASSFGGRLQQFF.

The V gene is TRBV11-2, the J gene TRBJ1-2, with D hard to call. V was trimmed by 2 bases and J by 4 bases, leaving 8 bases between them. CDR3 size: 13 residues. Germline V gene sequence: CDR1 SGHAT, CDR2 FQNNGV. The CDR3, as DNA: TGTGCCAGCAGCTTATTACAGACCTATGGCTACACCTTC. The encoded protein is CASSLLQTYGYTF.

CDR3 bases: TGTGCCAGTAGTATATCTGGGATATACGGTGAGCAGTTCTTC. It encodes CASSISGIYGEQFF. The V gene is TRBV19, the J gene TRBJ2-1; D call uncertain. The V and J ends lost 2 bases and 9 bases respectively, with 14 bases between them. CDR1 and CDR2 from the germline V gene are LNHDA and SQIVND (reference sequence). The CDR3 is 14 residues long.

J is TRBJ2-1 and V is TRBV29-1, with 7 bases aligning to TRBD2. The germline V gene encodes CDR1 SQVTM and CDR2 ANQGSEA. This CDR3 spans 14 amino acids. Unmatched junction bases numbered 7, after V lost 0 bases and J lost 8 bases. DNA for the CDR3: TGCAGCGTTGAAGAGGTTCTTCGGGAGGATGAGCAGTTCTTC. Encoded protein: CSVEEVLREDEQFF.

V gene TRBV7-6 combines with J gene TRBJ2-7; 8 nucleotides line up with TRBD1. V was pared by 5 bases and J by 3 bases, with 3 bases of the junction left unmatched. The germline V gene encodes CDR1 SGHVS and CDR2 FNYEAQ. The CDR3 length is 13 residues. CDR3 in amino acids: CASSMGQVYEQYF. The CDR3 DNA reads TGTGCCAGCAGCATGGGACAGGTCTACGAGCAGTACTTC.